This paragraph covers one T cell receptor (beta chain) sequence. There are 18 residues in the CDR3. CDR1 MGHRA and CDR2 YSYEKL come from the germline V gene. V dropped 0 bases and J dropped 7; count of bases not matched to a gene: 18. These data belong to a study of technical replicates of blood from a few donors. Clones were sequenced by immunoSEQ multiplex PCR, and TCRdb holds only the in-frame ones, with some missing. The data show around 76,000 clones, roughly nine tenths seen once. The J gene is TRBJ2-7, the V gene TRBV4-1; TRBD2 aligns across 7 bases. This receptor was obtained from a human donor in good health. Sequencing input: T cells isolated from PBMCs. The CDR3 DNA sequence: TGCGCCAGCAGCCAAGATAGGAACCCGGGACTAACGCCGCAGGAGCAGTACTTC. Protein product: CASSQDRNPGLTPQEQYF.